The 10 T cell receptor beta chains below come from one sample, sequenced in a study of early T cells in non-severe SARS-CoV-2 infection. TCRdb redid the calling of the 5' RACE reads with MiXCR, one entry per CDR3 protein. The sample gives 35,000 to 45,000 distinct CDR3 sequences, roughly 5% of which show up once; just under 30% is in the top ten. Sequencing input: whole blood. These receptor sequences come from an adult who was a healthcare worker with PCR-confirmed SARS-CoV-2 infection or an uninfected control (not recorded which).

There are many counts of this clonotype. V and J are TRBV20-1 and TRBJ1-2, with 8 bases matching TRBD1. CDR1 and CDR2 from the germline V gene are DFQATT and SNEGSKA (reference sequence). V lost 5 bases, J lost 6 bases, and 5 bases stayed unmatched. The CDR3 totals 12 residues. The CDR3 loop is CSARQGTDGYTF. As DNA, the CDR3 is TGCAGTGCTCGACAGGGGACCGATGGCTACACCTTC.

In this sample, this clonotype turned up many times. The chain combines TRBV10-2 with TRBJ1-4; 9 bases are a match to TRBD1. Per the germline V gene, CDR1 is WSHSY and CDR2 is SAAADI. V was clipped by 6 bases and J by 7 bases; unmatched bases: 6. This CDR3 has 14 residues. CDR3 region: CASSLTGGIEKLFF. The CDR3 DNA is TGCGCCAGCAGCCTGACAGGGGGGATTGAAAAACTGTTTTTT.

This clonotype was seen many times. The chain couples TRBV18 to TRBJ2-5; perhaps TRBD1 as D (6 bases). The V and J ends lost 4 bases and 2 bases respectively, with 14 bases between them. The V gene's germline CDR1 is KGHSH and CDR2 LQKENI. The CDR3 loop spans 15 amino acids. The CDR3 DNA reads as TGTGCCAGCTCACTATACCGGACAGAACAAGAGACCCAGTACTTC. Protein product: CASSLYRTEQETQYF.

This clonotype appeared a few times. This rearrangement joins TRBV6-2 or TRBV6-3 to TRBJ2-7; unclear D gene. Germline V CDR1 and CDR2: MNHEY, SVGEGT. The CDR3 runs to 13 residues. The V and J ends lost 2 bases and 6 bases respectively, with 11 bases between them. CDR3 coding DNA: TGTGCCAGCAGTTACCAGCTGACGGGCGAGCAGTACTTC. The encoded protein is CASSYQLTGEQYF.

This clonotype has a handful of counts. The chain joins TRBV7-6 to TRBJ2-5; no reliable D call. V was pared by 6 bases and J by 6 bases, with 8 bases between. Germline values: CDR1 SGHVS, CDR2 FNYEAQ. This CDR3 contains 11 residues. Here the CDR3 DNA reads TGTGCCAGCAGTCCCGGCCAGACCCAGTACTTC. Encoded protein: CASSPGQTQYF.

The table lists this clonotype with a few counts. The chain recombines TRBV29-1 with TRBJ2-3; D not certain. The CDR3 sequence is 10 residues long. V shed 5 bases and J shed 6 bases, with 6 bases lying between them. Germline V gene lookup returns CDR1 SQVTM and CDR2 ANQGSEA. The CDR3: CSVRRDTQYF. CDR3 bases: TGCAGCGTTAGAAGGGATACGCAGTATTTT.

This clonotype has at least ten counts. The CDR3 is CASSSKGQGSSYYEQYF. CDR3 DNA: TGTGCCAGCAGTTCAAAGGGACAGGGGTCCTCTTACTACGAGCAGTACTTC. This rearrangement joins TRBV12-3 or TRBV12-4 to TRBJ2-7; TRBD1 matches 10 bases. The CDR3 runs 17 residues. V was clipped by 4 bases and J by 3 bases; unmatched bases: 12.

This clonotype has ten or more counts. V gene TRBV20-1 combines with J gene TRBJ2-1; 10 bases fit TRBD1. This CDR3 has 15 amino acids. Germline V gene lookup returns CDR1 DFQATT and CDR2 SNEGSKA (reference sequence). Trimming at V came to 6 bases and at J to 7 bases, leaving 12 bases not matched to a gene. CDR3 sequence (DNA): TGCAGTGCCGTTTCCGGGACAGGGGCCGGGAATGAGCAGTTCTTC. Translation: CSAVSGTGAGNEQFF.

This clonotype was detected a few times. This chain connects TRBV5-4 to TRBJ1-2; D may be TRBD1 (5 bases). In germline, CDR1 is SGHNT, CDR2 YYREEE (reference sequence). V lost 4 bases and J 3 bases, leaving 13 bases between the germline ends. This CDR3 has 14 amino acids. CDR3 sequence reads: CASSQRDSYYGYTF. The CDR3 nucleotides are TGTGCCAGCAGCCAGAGAGACAGCTACTATGGCTACACCTTC.

A remark on this clonotype: The germline gene is not matched at one end of the junction; a read error may be the cause. The chain combines TRBV19 with TRBJ2-6, with D possibly being TRBD1 (7 bases). Germline CDR1 reads LNHDA; CDR2 reads SQIVND (reference sequence). This CDR3 contains 19 residues. CDR3 sequence reads: CASRIPVGRGVSGANVQTF. The CDR3 region has the DNA TGTGCCAGTAGGATCCCGGTTGGCAGGGGGGTTTCTGGGGCCAACGTCCAGACTTTC.